This T cell receptor beta chain was identified during a study of CD8 T cells in ankylosing spondylitis. Turning to this clonotype: Antigen unknown.

The length of the CDR3 is 13 residues. CDR1 is DFQATT and CDR2 is SNEGSKA in the germline V gene (reference sequence). The ends were cut back, 6 bases at V and 7 bases at J, with 19 bases in the middle. Broader study findings: Some of the motif variants had earlier been found in reactive arthritis patients' fluid and blood. Ankylosing spondylitis blood appeared to be characterized by a TCR beta motif of 7 to 9 highly homologous variants. As for the disease-linked clones, they showed a CD8+ phenotype and occurred at relatively low frequencies in peripheral blood.

Using its own MiXCR run on the 5' RACE reads, TCRdb lists one record per CDR3 protein. Found here are under 250,000 distinct CDR3 sequences, under 8.5% of them singletons; the top ten hold 4.8%. The receptor's source is a female donor with ankylosing spondylitis or in good health (not recorded which). The sequenced sample consisted of blood, either unsorted or a sorted T cell fraction (not recorded which). The genes are TRBV20-1 and TRBJ2-7; D not certain. The CDR3, as DNA: TGCAGTGCAATGAGGCAGGTCCAAGGGGAGCAGTACTTC. It yields the protein CSAMRQVQGEQYF.